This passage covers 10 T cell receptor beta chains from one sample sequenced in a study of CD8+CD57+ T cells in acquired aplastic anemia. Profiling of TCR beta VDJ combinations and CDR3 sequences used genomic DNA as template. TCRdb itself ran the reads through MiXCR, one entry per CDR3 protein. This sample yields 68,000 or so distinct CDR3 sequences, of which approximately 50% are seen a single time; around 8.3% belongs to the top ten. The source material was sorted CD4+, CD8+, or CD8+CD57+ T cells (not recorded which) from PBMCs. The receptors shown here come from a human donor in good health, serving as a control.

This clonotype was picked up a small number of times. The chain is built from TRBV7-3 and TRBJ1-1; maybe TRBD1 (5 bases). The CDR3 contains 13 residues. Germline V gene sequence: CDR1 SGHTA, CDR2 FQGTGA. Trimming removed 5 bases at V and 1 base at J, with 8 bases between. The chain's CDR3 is CASSITGNTEAFF. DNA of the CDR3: TGTGCCAGCAGCATTACAGGGAACACTGAAGCTTTCTTT.

The CDR3 DNA reads TGTGCCAGCAGGACAGGGACAGGCGACACTGAAGCTTTCTTT. Translating it yields CASRTGTGDTEAFF. The chain combines TRBV5-4 with TRBJ1-1; 8 bases map to TRBD1. The CDR3 runs to 14 residues. In germline, CDR1 is SGHNT, CDR2 YYREEE (reference sequence). V lost 5 bases, J lost 3 bases, and 6 bases stayed unmatched.

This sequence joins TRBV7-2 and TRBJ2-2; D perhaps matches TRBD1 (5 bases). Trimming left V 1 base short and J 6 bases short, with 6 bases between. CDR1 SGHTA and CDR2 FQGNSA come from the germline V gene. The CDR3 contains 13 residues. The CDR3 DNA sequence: TGTGCCAGCAGCTTAGACAGGTCCGGGGAGCTGTTTTTT. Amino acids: CASSLDRSGELFF.

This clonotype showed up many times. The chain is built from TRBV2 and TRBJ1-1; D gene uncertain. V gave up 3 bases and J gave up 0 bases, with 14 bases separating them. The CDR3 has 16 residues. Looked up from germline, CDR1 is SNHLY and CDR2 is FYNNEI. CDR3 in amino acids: CASSEVPAKMNTEAFF. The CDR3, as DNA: TGTGCCAGCAGTGAGGTGCCAGCCAAGATGAACACTGAAGCTTTCTTT.

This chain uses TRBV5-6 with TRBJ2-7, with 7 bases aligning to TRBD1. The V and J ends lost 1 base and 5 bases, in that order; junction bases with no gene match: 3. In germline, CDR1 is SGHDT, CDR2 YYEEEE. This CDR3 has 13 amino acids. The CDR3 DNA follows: TGTGCCAGCAGCTTGAGGGGGACAGACGAGCAGTACTTC. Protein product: CASSLRGTDEQYF. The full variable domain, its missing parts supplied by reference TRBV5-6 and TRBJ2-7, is DAGVTQSPTHLIKTRGQQVTLRCSPKSGHDTVSWYQQALGQGPQFIFQYYEEEERQRGNFPDRFSGHQFPNYSSELNVNALLLGDSALYLCASSLRGTDEQYFGPGTRLTVT.

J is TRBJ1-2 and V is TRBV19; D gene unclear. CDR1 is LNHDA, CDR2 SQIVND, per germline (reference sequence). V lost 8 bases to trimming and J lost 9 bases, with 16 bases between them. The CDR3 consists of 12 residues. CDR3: CASRGVSVSYTF. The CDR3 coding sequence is TGTGCCAGTCGCGGAGTCAGCGTTAGCTACACCTTC.

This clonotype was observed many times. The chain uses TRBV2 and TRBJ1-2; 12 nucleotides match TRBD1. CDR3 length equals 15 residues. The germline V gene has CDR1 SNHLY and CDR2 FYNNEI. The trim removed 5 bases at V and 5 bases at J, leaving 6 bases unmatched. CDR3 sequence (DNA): TGTGCCAGCAGTCCGGGACAGGGGGCGGGTTATGGCTACACCTTC. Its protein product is CASSPGQGAGYGYTF.

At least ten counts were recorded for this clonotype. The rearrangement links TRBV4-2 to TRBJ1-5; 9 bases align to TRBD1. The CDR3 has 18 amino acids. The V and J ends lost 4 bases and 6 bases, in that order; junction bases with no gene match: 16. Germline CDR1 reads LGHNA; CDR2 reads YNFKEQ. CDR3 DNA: TGTGCCAGCAGCCCCGACCTTGGCCCGGGACAGGGTTCTCAGCCCCAGCATTTT. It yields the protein CASSPDLGPGQGSQPQHF.

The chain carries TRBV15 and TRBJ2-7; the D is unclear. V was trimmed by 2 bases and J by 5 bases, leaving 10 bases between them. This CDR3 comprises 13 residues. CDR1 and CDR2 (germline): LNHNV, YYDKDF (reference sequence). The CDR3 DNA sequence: TGTGCCACCAGCAGACCGTTAGGGAACGAGCAGTACTTC. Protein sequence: CATSRPLGNEQYF.

The CDR3 spells CATRRGESSYEQYV. Written as DNA, the CDR3 is TGTGCCACCAGAAGGGGGGAGAGCTCCTACGAGCAGTACGTC. The chain employs TRBV10-3 and TRBJ2-7, with D perhaps matching TRBD1 or TRBD2 (6 bases each). The V gene's germline CDR1 is ENHRY and CDR2 SYGVKD. This CDR3 contains 14 residues. V was cut by 10 bases and J by 0 bases, with 16 bases left in between.